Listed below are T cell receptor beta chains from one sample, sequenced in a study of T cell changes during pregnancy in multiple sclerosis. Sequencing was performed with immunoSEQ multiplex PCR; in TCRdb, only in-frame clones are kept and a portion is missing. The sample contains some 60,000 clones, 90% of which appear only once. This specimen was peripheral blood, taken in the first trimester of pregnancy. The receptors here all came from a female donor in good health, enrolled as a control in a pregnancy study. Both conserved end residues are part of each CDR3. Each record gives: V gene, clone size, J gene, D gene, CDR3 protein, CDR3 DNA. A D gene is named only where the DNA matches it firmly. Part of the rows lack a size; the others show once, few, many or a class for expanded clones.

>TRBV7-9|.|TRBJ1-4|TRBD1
CASSPTGGDEKLFF
TGTGCCAGCAGCCCGACAGGGGGAGATGAGAAACTGTTTTTT
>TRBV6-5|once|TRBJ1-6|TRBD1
CASRDRGYSPLHF
TGTGCCAGCAGGGACAGGGGATATTCACCCCTCCACTTT
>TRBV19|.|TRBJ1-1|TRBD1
CASSRTGGTEAFF
TGTGCCAGTAGCCGTACAGGGGGCACTGAAGCTTTCTTT
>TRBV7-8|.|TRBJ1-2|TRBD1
CASSFRPGDRGDGYTF
TGTGCCAGCAGCTTCCGACCGGGGGACAGGGGAGATGGCTACACCTTC
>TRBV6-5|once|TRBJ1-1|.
CASSLSQERKAFF
TGTGCCAGCAGCCTTAGTCAAGAGCGGAAAGCTTTCTTT
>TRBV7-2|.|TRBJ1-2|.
CASSAAIRVDYGYTF
TGTGCCAGCAGCGCAGCGATCAGGGTCGACTATGGCTACACCTTC
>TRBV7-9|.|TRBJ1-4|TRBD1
CASSPDREYNEKLFF
TGTGCCAGCAGCCCGGACAGGGAATATAATGAAAAACTGTTTTTT
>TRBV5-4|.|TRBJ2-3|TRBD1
CASSLKFRGKADTQYF
TGTGCCAGCAGCTTGAAGTTCAGGGGGAAGGCAGATACGCAGTATTTT
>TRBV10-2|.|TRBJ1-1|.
CASSDETEAFF
TGCGCCAGCAGTGACGAGACTGAAGCTTTCTTT
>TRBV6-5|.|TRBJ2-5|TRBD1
CASSLSTGGEETQYF
TGTGCCAGCAGTTTGTCGACAGGGGGCGAAGAGACCCAGTACTTC
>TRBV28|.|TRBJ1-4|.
CASRQALATNEKLFF
TGTGCCAGCAGACAGGCCTTGGCAACTAATGAAAAACTGTTTTTT
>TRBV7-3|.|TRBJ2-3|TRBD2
CASSEGLAGKGTQYF
TGTGCCAGCAGCGAAGGACTAGCGGGCAAGGGTACGCAGTATTTT
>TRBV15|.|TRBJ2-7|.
CATRGPGSSYEQYF
TGTGCCACCAGAGGTCCAGGAAGCTCCTACGAGCAGTACTTC
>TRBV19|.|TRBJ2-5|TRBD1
CASRWTGGEETQYF
TGTGCCAGTAGATGGACAGGGGGCGAGGAGACCCAGTACTTC
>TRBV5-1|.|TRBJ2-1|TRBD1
CASSDVPPGQGDNEQFF
TGCGCCAGCAGCGATGTCCCGCCGGGACAGGGCGACAATGAGCAGTTCTTC
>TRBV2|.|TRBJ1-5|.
CASSVSGLNYQPQHF
TGTGCCAGCAGTGTGTCAGGGTTGAATTATCAGCCCCAGCATTTT
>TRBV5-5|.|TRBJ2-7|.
CASSWVTGVGEQYF
TGTGCCAGCAGCTGGGTTACGGGAGTCGGGGAGCAGTACTTC
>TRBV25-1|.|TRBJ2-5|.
CAAGVGILETQYF
TGTGCCGCAGGGGTGGGGATTTTAGAGACCCAGTACTTC
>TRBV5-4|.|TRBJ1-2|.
CVKGEGNYGYTF
TGTGTTAAAGGGGAGGGGAACTATGGCTACACCTTC
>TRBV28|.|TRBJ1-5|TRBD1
CASSLRGQGRRYSNQPQHF
TGTGCCAGCAGTTTACGTGGACAGGGGAGGCGATATAGCAATCAGCCCCAGCATTTT
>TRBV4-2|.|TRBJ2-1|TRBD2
CASSQSSGGSDNEQFF
TGTGCCAGCAGCCAATCCTCGGGGGGAAGCGACAATGAGCAGTTCTTC
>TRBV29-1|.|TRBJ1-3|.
CSVEGTATSGNTIYF
TGCAGCGTTGAAGGGACAGCCACATCTGGAAACACCATATATTTT
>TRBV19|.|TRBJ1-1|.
CASSIARTNTEAFF
TGTGCCAGTAGTATCGCCAGGACAAACACTGAAGCTTTCTTT
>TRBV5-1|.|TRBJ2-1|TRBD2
CASSWTPAGGIGEQFF
TGCGCCAGCAGCTGGACTCCGGCGGGGGGGATCGGGGAGCAGTTCTTC
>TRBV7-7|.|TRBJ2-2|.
CASSSQGLNTGELFF
TGTGCTAGCAGCTCTCAGGGTCTGAACACCGGGGAGCTGTTTTTT
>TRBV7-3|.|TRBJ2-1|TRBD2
CASSITSEGEQFF
TGTGCCAGCAGCATCACTAGCGAGGGTGAGCAGTTCTTC
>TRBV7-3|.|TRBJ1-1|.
CASSLKGPGSGHRITEAFF
TGTGCCAGCAGCTTAAAGGGGCCAGGTTCCGGCCATCGCATCACTGAAGCTTTCTTT
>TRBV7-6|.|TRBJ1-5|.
CASSLGSGSQPQHF
TGTGCCAGCAGCTTAGGTTCGGGGAGTCAGCCCCAGCATTTT
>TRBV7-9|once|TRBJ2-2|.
CASSLAAGGTGELFF
TGTGCCAGCAGCTTAGCGGCCGGGGGTACCGGGGAGCTGTTTTTT
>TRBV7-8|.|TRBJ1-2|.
CASSHSRPPNRNNYGYTF
TGTGCCAGCAGCCACAGCAGGCCCCCAAACCGCAATAACTATGGCTACACCTTC
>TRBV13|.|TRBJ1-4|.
CASSLFSGLDEKLFF
TGTGCCAGCAGCTTGTTCTCAGGGCTGGATGAAAAACTGTTTTTT
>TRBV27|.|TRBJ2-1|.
CASSLLAFIHNEQFF
TGTGCCAGCAGTCTCTTAGCGTTCATCCACAATGAGCAGTTCTTC
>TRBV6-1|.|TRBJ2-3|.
CASSISYTQYF
TGTGCCAGCAGTATATCGTATACGCAGTATTTT
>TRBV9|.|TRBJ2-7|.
CASSTRDLSYEQYF
TGTGCCAGCAGCACTCGGGACTTATCCTACGAGCAGTACTTC
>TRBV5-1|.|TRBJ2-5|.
CASSQGTEETQYF
TGCGCCAGCAGCCAGGGGACGGAAGAGACCCAGTACTTC
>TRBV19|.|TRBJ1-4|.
CASRARFLRGHEKLFF
TGTGCCAGTAGGGCACGATTCCTAAGGGGCCACGAAAAACTGTTTTTT
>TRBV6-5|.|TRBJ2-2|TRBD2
CASSYQRENTGELFF
TGTGCCAGCAGTTACCAGCGGGAGAACACCGGGGAGCTGTTTTTT
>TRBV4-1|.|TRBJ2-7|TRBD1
CASSQGQGIYEQYF
TGCGCCAGCAGCCAAGGACAGGGTATCTACGAGCAGTACTTC
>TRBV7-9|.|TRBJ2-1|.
CASRGLAFEQFF
TGTGCCAGCAGGGGTCTAGCGTTTGAGCAGTTCTTC
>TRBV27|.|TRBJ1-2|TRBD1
CASSGQGSNYGYTF
TGTGCCAGCAGTGGACAGGGGTCGAACTATGGCTACACCTTC
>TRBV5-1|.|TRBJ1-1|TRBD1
CASSPLPGQGAEYTEAFF
TGCGCCAGCAGCCCACTACCGGGACAGGGGGCAGAGTACACTGAAGCTTTCTTT
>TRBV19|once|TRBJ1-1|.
CASSKTGTTNTEAFF
TGTGCCAGTAGTAAGACCGGGACAACGAACACTGAAGCTTTCTTT